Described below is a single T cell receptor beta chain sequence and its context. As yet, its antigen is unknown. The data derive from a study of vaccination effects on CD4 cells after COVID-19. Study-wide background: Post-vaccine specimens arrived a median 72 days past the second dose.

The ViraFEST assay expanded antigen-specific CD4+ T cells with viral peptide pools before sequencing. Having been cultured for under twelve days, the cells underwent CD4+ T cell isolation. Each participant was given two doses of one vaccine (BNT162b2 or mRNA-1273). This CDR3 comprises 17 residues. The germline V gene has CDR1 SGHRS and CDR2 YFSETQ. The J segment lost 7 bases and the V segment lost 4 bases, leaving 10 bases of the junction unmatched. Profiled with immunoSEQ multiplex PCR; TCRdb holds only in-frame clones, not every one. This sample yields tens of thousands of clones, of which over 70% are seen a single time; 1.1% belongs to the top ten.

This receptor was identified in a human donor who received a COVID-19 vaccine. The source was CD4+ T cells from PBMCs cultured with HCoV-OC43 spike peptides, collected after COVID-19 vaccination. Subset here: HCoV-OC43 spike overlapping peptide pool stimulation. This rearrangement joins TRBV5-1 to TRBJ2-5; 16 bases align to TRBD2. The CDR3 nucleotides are TGCGCCAGCAGCCCGGGACTAGCGGGGGGGCAGAGGGGGACCCAGTACTTC. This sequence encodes CASSPGLAGGQRGTQYF.